This T cell receptor (beta chain) appears in the sequencing data of a study of blood T cell repertoires in COVID-19. Overall study context: T cells, B-cell-depleted T cells, or PBMCs provided the cDNA or gDNA that served as material.

Original handling: Nucleated cell counts were estimated from reference gene primer amplification. Measured with immunoSEQ multiplex PCR; TCRdb has only the in-frame clones, and not every one. D and trimming come from the DNA, and the V and J calls and clone size come from that table. This table holds around 330,000 clones, about 91% found once. Seattle patient enrollment occurred during active infection, with longitudinal follow-up thereafter. The specimen was peripheral blood. This clonotype was sampled from a woman in her thirties with COVID-19, enrolled during active disease.

CDR3 bases: TGTGCCAGCAGTTACGTGACAGACTACGAGCAGTACTTC. This encodes CASSYVTDYEQYF. The chain combines TRBV6-2 or TRBV6-3 with TRBJ2-7; TRBD1 is a possible D gene (5 bases). The CDR3 spans 13 residues. The V end lost 2 bases, the J end lost 3 bases, and 8 bases lay between the germline ends. In germline, CDR1 is MNHEY, CDR2 SVGEGT.